A single sample is the source of the 6 T cell receptor beta chains below, sequenced in a study of technical replicates of blood from a handful of donors. Profiling relied on immunoSEQ multiplex PCR, and the TCRdb table lists in-frame clones only, not all of them. The sample includes under 15,000 clones, 65% to 85% of them seen just once. What was sequenced was PBMCs. Receptor source: a human donor in good health.

The gene calls are TRBV28 and TRBJ2-1, with 8 bases identical to TRBD1. The CDR3 contains 16 residues. V lost 5 bases to trimming and J lost 4 bases; unmatched junction nucleotides: 10. CDR1 is MDHEN and CDR2 is SYDVKM in the germline V gene. CDR3 DNA: TGTGCCAGCAGTCAGAAAACAGGGGGTAATTACAATGAGCAGTTCTTC. This encodes CASSQKTGGNYNEQFF.

V usage is TRBV10-3 and J usage is TRBJ2-3; TRBD2 aligns across 11 bases. The CDR3 is made up of 16 amino acids. Trimming cost V 10 bases and J 0 bases; bases outside gene matches: 9. The germline V gene has CDR1 ENHRY and CDR2 SYGVKD. This chain's CDR3 is CATRGTSGRSTDTQYF. The CDR3, as DNA: TGTGCCACGAGGGGGACTAGCGGACGAAGCACAGATACGCAGTATTTT.

This clone was detected only once. The chain has TRBV28 and TRBJ2-1, with D unresolved. Germline V gene sequence: CDR1 MDHEN, CDR2 SYDVKM. The germline V and J ends were trimmed by 9 bases and 4 bases, with 25 bases remaining between them. The CDR3 is 17 residues long. The CDR3 DNA reads as TGTGCCAGTCGTAATAGCCATTTACGGCGGCTTTACAATGAGCAGTTCTTC. It codes for CASRNSHLRRLYNEQFF. Full variable domain (missing parts from reference TRBV28 and TRBJ2-1): DVKVTQSSRYLVKRTGEKVFLECVQDMDHENMFWYRQDPGLGLRLIYFSYDVKMKEKGDIPEGYSVSREKKERFSLILESASTNQTSMYLCASRNSHLRRLYNEQFFGPGTRLTVL.

The chain joins TRBV7-9 to TRBJ2-2, with unresolved D. Germline loops: CDR1 SEHNR, CDR2 FQNEAQ (reference sequence). Trimming took off 10 bases at V and 1 base at J, with 13 bases between the two ends. This CDR3 is 14 amino acids long. The CDR3 DNA reads as TGTGCCATCGCCCCCCGACAGAACACCGGGGAGCTGTTTTTT. It encodes CAIAPRQNTGELFF.

The CDR3 reads CASSSSAGYEQYF. CDR3 bases: TGTGCCAGCAGCTCCTCCGCGGGCTACGAGCAGTACTTC. The chain links TRBV7-9 to TRBJ2-7; weak D call: TRBD2 (5 bases). CDR3 length: 13 amino acids. Trimming removed 4 bases at V and 3 bases at J, with 10 bases between. CDR1 and CDR2 (germline): SEHNR, FQNEAQ (reference sequence).

This clone was counted a few times. V gene TRBV19 combines with J gene TRBJ1-1; no reliable D call. The V gene lost 8 bases and the J gene lost 6 bases, with 16 bases spanning the gap. The CDR3 length is 13 residues. Germline-derived CDR1 and CDR2 are LNHDA and SQIVND (reference sequence). The CDR3 bases are TGTGCCAGTCGCCGGGGAGGGAAGGCTGAAGCTTTCTTT. It translates to CASRRGGKAEAFF.